These 5 T cell receptor beta chains were all obtained from the same sample, sequenced in a study of blood T cell repertoires in COVID-19. Assay used: immunoSEQ multiplex PCR; TCRdb lists only in-frame clones, some missing. The sample has 30,000 to 40,000 clones; just over 85% are singletons. Sequences were obtained from peripheral blood. These receptors were taken from a human donor in a cohort sampled during active COVID-19.

V usage is TRBV4-1 and J usage is TRBJ2-3; 8 nucleotides agree with TRBD2. The V segment lost 1 base and the J segment 3 bases; nucleotides outside the gene matches: 6. Germline V gene lookup returns CDR1 MGHRA and CDR2 YSYEKL. CDR3 size: 16 residues. The CDR3 here is CASSQVYGLATDTQYF. CDR3 sequence (DNA): TGCGCCAGCAGCCAAGTGTACGGACTAGCAACAGATACGCAGTATTTT.

V gene TRBV11-2 combines with J gene TRBJ1-5; a possible D gene is TRBD1 (5 bases). The germline V gene encodes CDR1 SGHAT and CDR2 FQNNGV. V was pared by 1 base and J by 4 bases, with 11 bases between. This CDR3 is 15 amino acids long. CDR3 sequence: CASSLVGTRNQPQHF. The CDR3 DNA follows: TGTGCCAGCAGCTTAGTAGGGACTAGGAATCAGCCCCAGCATTTT. The variable domain in full, completed from reference TRBV11-2 and TRBJ1-5, reads EAGVAQSPRYKIIEKRQSVAFWCNPISGHATLYWYQQILGQGPKLLIQFQNNGVVDDSQLPKDRFSAERLKGVDSTLKIQPAKLEDSAVYLCASSLVGTRNQPQHFGDGTRLSIL.

The rearrangement links TRBV28 to TRBJ1-5; TRBD1 aligns across 10 bases. This CDR3 region has 16 residues. The V and J ends lost 4 bases and 4 bases, in that order; junction bases with no gene match: 7. Germline V gene data show CDR1 as MDHEN and CDR2 as SYDVKM. CDR3 bases: TGTGCCAGCAGTTCGAGGACAGGGGGGAGGAATCAGCCCCAGCATTTT. It specifies CASSSRTGGRNQPQHF. Supplemented by reference TRBV28 and TRBJ1-5, the full variable domain reads DVKVTQSSRYLVKRTGEKVFLECVQDMDHENMFWYRQDPGLGLRLIYFSYDVKMKEKGDIPEGYSVSREKKERFSLILESASTNQTSMYLCASSSRTGGRNQPQHFGDGTRLSIL.

J is TRBJ1-6 and V is TRBV6-5, with unresolved D. Deletions cut 6 bases from V and 6 bases from J, with 9 bases between. Germline lookup yields CDR1 MNHEY and CDR2 SVGAGI. There are 13 residues in the CDR3. This CDR3 is CASRRGSNSPLHF. The CDR3 region has the DNA TGTGCCAGCAGGCGAGGGTCTAATTCACCCCTCCACTTT.

DNA of the CDR3: TGTGCCAGCAGCTGGGGTGTAGCGGGAGGGGAGCAGTACTTC. Residues: CASSWGVAGGEQYF. V gene TRBV5-6 combines with J gene TRBJ2-7, with 11 bases lining up with TRBD2. The CDR3 loop spans 14 amino acids. Per the germline V gene, CDR1 is SGHDT and CDR2 is YYEEEE. V dropped 3 bases and J dropped 7; count of bases not matched to a gene: 6.